A single sample is the source of the 27 T cell receptor beta chains below, sequenced in a study of shared clonotypes between healthy human individuals (dated by TCRdb to 2018 to 2021). The method was the immunoSEQ multiplex PCR assay. Not all clones reach the TCRdb copy of this immuneACCESS table, which keeps in-frame sequences only. Checked studies attribute under half of the gap to unresolved V genes and leave the rest unexplained. Here the sample has more than 1 million clones; 75% to 85% occur a single time. The leading ten clones occupy approximately 0.5% of the sample. The sequencing input was memory CD4+ T cells from PBMCs. What the cell subset or site label conveys for this sample: CD45RA-negative fraction. These receptors were collected from a man between 18 and 35 years old in good health. Some clones in this sample may be carry-over from other donors' samples.

The V call is TRBV6-6, the J call TRBJ2-7; the match to TRBD1 covers 10 bases. The CDR3 contains 15 residues. The germline V gene encodes CDR1 MNHNY and CDR2 SVGAGI (reference sequence). The V and J ends lost 6 bases and 7 bases, in that order; junction bases with no gene match: 12. The CDR3 nucleotides read TGTGCCAGCAGGAAGGGGCCGGGACAGGGGAGGGAGCAGTACTTC. Amino acid sequence: CASRKGPGQGREQYF.

The chain carries TRBV30 and TRBJ2-7, with D perhaps TRBD1 or TRBD2 (5 bases each). The CDR3 is made up of 14 amino acids. CDR1 is GTSNPN and CDR2 is SVGIG in the germline V gene (reference sequence). V lost 2 bases and J 3 bases, leaving 14 bases between the germline ends. CDR3 in DNA: TGTGCCTGGAGTCAGGGACCGGGGATCTACGAGCAGTACTTC. It codes for CAWSQGPGIYEQYF.

The chain links TRBV9 to TRBJ1-3; D ambiguous. Germline-derived CDR1 and CDR2 are SGDLS and YYNGEE. The V end lost 3 bases, the J end lost 3 bases, and 13 bases lay between the germline ends. The CDR3 length is 15 residues. The DNA for the CDR3 is TGTGCCAGCAGCGATCGACTCGGGGATGGAAACACCATATATTTT. It yields the protein CASSDRLGDGNTIYF. The whole variable domain, remainder taken from reference TRBV9 and TRBJ1-3, is DSGVTQTPKHLITATGQRVTLRCSPRSGDLSVYWYQQSLDQGLQFLIQYYNGEERAKGNILERFSAQQFPDLHSELNLSSLELGDSALYFCASSDRLGDGNTIYFGEGSWLTVV.

A remark on this clone: The same CDR3 also results from other DNA sequences found in this sample. DNA of the CDR3: TGTGCCAGCAGTTACTCCACTAGCGGGAGTTACGAGCAGTACTTC. Amino acids: CASSYSTSGSYEQYF. V is TRBV6-5 and J is TRBJ2-7, with TRBD2 matching 11 bases. The CDR3 is 15 amino acids. J lost 4 bases, V lost 0 bases, and 2 bases had no gene match. Germline CDR1 and CDR2: MNHEY and SVGAGI.

The sample holds one count of this clone. The genes are TRBV5-1 and TRBJ2-5; possibly TRBD2 for D (5 bases). Germline loops: CDR1 SGHRS, CDR2 YFSETQ. This CDR3 has 14 amino acids. V was clipped by 4 bases and J by 0 bases, with 10 bases between them. The CDR3 coding sequence is TGCGCCAGCAGCGGAAGGACTGACCAAGAGACCCAGTACTTC. As protein: CASSGRTDQETQYF.

This chain joins TRBV5-1 and TRBJ2-7; D unresolved. The ends were cut back, 2 bases at V and 4 bases at J, with 13 bases in the middle. This CDR3 comprises 14 residues. Per the germline V gene, CDR1 is SGHRS and CDR2 is YFSETQ. In DNA, the CDR3 is TGCGCCAGCAGCTTCTCAGGTAAAGCTTACGAGCAGTACTTC. Encoded protein: CASSFSGKAYEQYF.

The V and J genes are TRBV5-1 and TRBJ2-5; 10 bases are a match to TRBD1. V lost 1 base to trimming and J lost 1 base; unmatched junction nucleotides: 7. In germline, CDR1 is SGHRS, CDR2 YFSETQ. The CDR3 sequence is 17 residues long. The CDR3 spells CASSLTAGTGAQETQYF. CDR3 coding DNA: TGCGCCAGCAGCTTGACCGCGGGGACAGGGGCCCAAGAGACCCAGTACTTC.

This clone was recorded many times. The CDR3 region is CSAWYGEQFF. The CDR3 DNA follows: TGCAGTGCCTGGTACGGTGAGCAGTTCTTC. The chain combines TRBV20-1 with TRBJ2-1; no clear D gene. From germline, CDR1 is DFQATT and CDR2 SNEGSKA (reference sequence). V was shortened by 6 bases and J by 9 bases, with 9 bases between the two germline ends. The CDR3 has 10 amino acids.

The chain has TRBV5-1 and TRBJ2-1; maybe TRBD2 (5 bases). V lost 6 bases to trimming and J lost 9 bases, with 22 bases between them. Germline lookup yields CDR1 SGHRS and CDR2 YFSETQ. The CDR3 is 15 residues long. The CDR3 DNA sequence: TGCGCCAGCAACACAATACCTCCATCAGGAGGTGAGCAGTTCTTC. Its protein is CASNTIPPSGGEQFF.

This clone has just a few counts. Within the sample, other DNA sequences also encode this same CDR3. V is TRBV7-9 and J is TRBJ1-2; 10 positions match TRBD1. Trimming at V came to 5 bases and at J to 2 bases, leaving 2 bases not matched to a gene. Germline CDR1 is SEHNR and CDR2 is FQNEAQ (reference sequence). The CDR3 loop spans 14 amino acids. In nucleotides, the CDR3 is TGTGCCAGCAGCCCGGGACAGGGGAACTATGGCTACACCTTC. Protein sequence: CASSPGQGNYGYTF.

The DNA for the CDR3 is TGTGCCAGCAGCTTGGAGGTTTGGACTGAAGCTTTCTTT. Residues: CASSLEVWTEAFF. The V gene is TRBV5-4, the J gene TRBJ1-1, with D unclear. The V end was cut by 0 bases, the J end by 5 bases, with 8 bases between. The CDR3 has 13 residues. Per the germline V gene, CDR1 is SGHNT and CDR2 is YYREEE (reference sequence).

This clone has a handful of counts. The rearrangement uses TRBV30 and TRBJ1-2; possible D gene TRBD1, 5 bases. CDR1 is GTSNPN, CDR2 SVGIG, per germline (reference sequence). V was shortened by 1 base and J by 7 bases, with 13 bases between the two germline ends. This CDR3 has 13 amino acids. As DNA, the CDR3 is TGTGCCTGGAGTGAGGGCAGGGCAGGTGGCTACACCTTC. Residues: CAWSEGRAGGYTF.

The J gene is TRBJ2-1, the V gene TRBV11-1, with 11 nucleotides matching TRBD2. Germline-derived CDR1 and CDR2 are SGHAT and FQDESV (reference sequence). This CDR3 has 17 amino acids. The V segment lost 6 bases and the J segment 4 bases; nucleotides outside the gene matches: 11. The CDR3 nucleotides are TGTGCCAGCAGTTTCCTAGCGGGAGGTAGGGCATACAATGAGCAGTTCTTC. Its protein product is CASSFLAGGRAYNEQFF.

This clone was counted at least ten times. The chain recombines TRBV7-2 with TRBJ2-7; D gene uncertain. V gave up 3 bases and J gave up 0 bases, with 3 bases separating them. The CDR3 consists of 12 residues. Germline V lookup: CDR1 SGHTA, CDR2 FQGNSA. The CDR3 protein is CASSFNSYEQYF. DNA of the CDR3: TGTGCCAGCAGCTTCAACTCCTACGAGCAGTACTTC.

A remark on this clone: Other DNA sequences in the same sample also yield this CDR3. The V call is TRBV5-4, the J call TRBJ2-6, with a weak D call TRBD1 (6 bases). The CDR3 runs 15 residues. CDR1 is SGHNT, CDR2 YYREEE, per germline (reference sequence). V was shortened by 4 bases and J by 1 base, with 9 bases between the two germline ends. CDR3 amino acids: CASSPQGSGANVLTF. The CDR3 nucleotides read TGTGCCAGCAGCCCTCAGGGGTCTGGGGCCAACGTCCTGACTTTC.

In this sample, this clone turned up a few times. In nucleotides, the CDR3 is TGTGCCAGCAGTGTGGGGCGGATGAACACTGAAGCTTTCTTT. Protein product: CASSVGRMNTEAFF. The chain combines TRBV2 with TRBJ1-1, with D maybe TRBD1 (5 bases). Germline loops: CDR1 SNHLY, CDR2 FYNNEI. The CDR3 spans 14 residues. Trimming removed 4 bases at V and 0 bases at J, with 9 bases between.

This chain uses TRBV11-2 with TRBJ2-7, with 9 nucleotides matching TRBD2. V lost 11 bases, J lost 5 bases, and 13 bases stayed unmatched. Germline V CDR1 and CDR2: SGHAT, FQNNGV. The CDR3 is 14 residues long. CDR3 loop: CAGGGTASGNEQYF. For the CDR3, the DNA is TGTGCCGGCGGGGGAACCGCTAGCGGGAACGAGCAGTACTTC.

This clone was detected a few times. V usage is TRBV9 and J usage is TRBJ2-3; no reliable D call. This CDR3 is 13 amino acids long. Trimming took off 3 bases at V and 6 bases at J, with 11 bases between the two ends. CDR1 is SGDLS and CDR2 is YYNGEE in the germline V gene. The CDR3 reads CASSGPSADTQYF. As DNA, the CDR3 is TGTGCCAGCAGCGGCCCGTCCGCGGATACGCAGTATTTT. Based on the CDR3 plus reference TRBV9 and TRBJ2-3, the full variable domain is DSGVTQTPKHLITATGQRVTLRCSPRSGDLSVYWYQQSLDQGLQFLIQYYNGEERAKGNILERFSAQQFPDLHSELNLSSLELGDSALYFCASSGPSADTQYFGPGTRLTVL.

Points on this clone: A far larger clone is off by one base, so a read error is likely. This sample includes further DNA sequences coding for the same CDR3. This chain links TRBV7-8 with TRBJ1-1; 7 bases agree with TRBD1. Germline values: CDR1 SGHVS, CDR2 FQNEAQ. The CDR3 contains 13 residues. The trim removed 5 bases at V and 2 bases at J, leaving 2 bases unmatched. The CDR3 loop reads CASSPGGNTEAFF. CDR3 in DNA: TGTGCCAGCAGCCCAGGGGGAAACACTGAAGCTTTCTTT.

This clone was seen repeatedly, ten times or more. The chain employs TRBV5-1 and TRBJ2-4; D perhaps matches TRBD2 (5 bases). The CDR3 contains 12 residues. V lost 4 bases, J lost 3 bases, and 5 bases lay in between. From germline, CDR1 is SGHRS and CDR2 YFSETQ. CDR3 sequence reads: CASSRDKNIQYF. DNA of the CDR3: TGCGCCAGCAGCCGGGACAAAAACATTCAGTACTTC.

This clone has a handful of counts. Other nucleotide sequences from this sample produce the same CDR3. This rearrangement joins TRBV2 to TRBJ1-1, with unresolved D. CDR3 size: 13 residues. Trimming shortened V by 6 bases and J by 0 bases, and 8 bases separated the two germline ends. Germline loops: CDR1 SNHLY, CDR2 FYNNEI. CDR3 in amino acids: CASRADVNTEAFF. In nucleotides, the CDR3 is TGTGCCAGCAGGGCAGACGTGAACACTGAAGCTTTCTTT.

This chain joins TRBV5-4 and TRBJ2-7; 11 bases agree with TRBD1. The CDR3 runs 13 residues. Trimming cost V 3 bases and J 7 bases; bases outside gene matches: 3. CDR1 and CDR2 from the germline V gene are SGHNT and YYREEE (reference sequence). CDR3 in amino acids: CASSSDRGREQYF. In nucleotides, the CDR3 is TGTGCCAGCAGCTCGGACAGGGGGCGGGAGCAGTACTTC.

A remark on this clone: This specimen includes other DNA sequences encoding the same CDR3. This chain connects TRBV28 to TRBJ2-5; TRBD2 aligns across 7 bases. Germline V gene data show CDR1 as MDHEN and CDR2 as SYDVKM. Losses at the gene ends were 3 bases for V and 2 bases for J; bases not matched to a gene: 0. This CDR3 contains 13 residues. The CDR3 DNA sequence: TGTGCCAGCAGTTTTAGCGGGCAAGAGACCCAGTACTTC. Its translation: CASSFSGQETQYF.

This clone was observed a single time. J is TRBJ1-5 and V is TRBV7-3; D is possibly TRBD1 (5 bases). Germline V gives CDR1 SGHTA, CDR2 FQGTGA. The V end was cut by 2 bases, the J end by 6 bases, with 17 bases between. The length of the CDR3 is 16 residues. The CDR3 coding sequence is TGTGCCAGCAGCTTAGCGGGGACCGATTCTGGTCAGCCCCAGCATTTT. It yields the protein CASSLAGTDSGQPQHF.

The rearrangement uses TRBV19 and TRBJ2-2, with 14 bases lining up with TRBD2. With V trimmed by 7 bases and J by 5 bases, 6 bases remained unmatched. Germline CDR1 is LNHDA and CDR2 is SQIVND (reference sequence). CDR3 length: 16 residues. CDR3 sequence: CASTVGTSGSTGELFF. The CDR3 nucleotides read TGTGCCAGTACGGTGGGGACTAGCGGGAGTACCGGGGAGCTGTTTTTT.

This clone was seen ten or more times. The chain links TRBV19 to TRBJ2-4; 9 nucleotides line up with TRBD1. From germline, CDR1 is LNHDA and CDR2 SQIVND (reference sequence). The J segment lost 6 bases and the V segment lost 7 bases, leaving 16 bases of the junction unmatched. CDR3 length: 17 amino acids. The CDR3 DNA is TGTGCCAGTACGGGACAGGGAACGAGCGGGCCCCTAAACATTCAGTACTTC. Translation: CASTGQGTSGPLNIQYF.

The chain links TRBV6-5 to TRBJ2-3, with 7 bases aligning to TRBD1. This CDR3 has 14 amino acids. CDR1 is MNHEY, CDR2 SVGAGI, per germline. V dropped 5 bases and J dropped 4; count of bases not matched to a gene: 6. The CDR3 coding sequence is TGTGCCAGCAGTACAGGGGCCCTCCCAGATACGCAGTATTTT. Protein product: CASSTGALPDTQYF.